This is a list of T cell receptor beta chains from one sample in a study of vaccination and CD4 T cells after COVID-19. TCRdb fed the PCR reads into MiXCR, producing one record per CDR3 protein. The table shows some 11,000 distinct CDR3 sequences, with less than 40% occurring only once. Their cognate antigens are unknown. Input material: cultured CD4+ T cells from blood. The source of these receptors is a human donor with COVID-19. Each CDR3 is given without its conserved first and last residue. Fields, in order: J gene, V gene, CDR3 protein.

J: TRBJ2-3
V: TRBV28
CDR3: ASSLTNRHTDTQY

J: TRBJ1-1
V: TRBV19
CDR3: ASSIATGTPTEAF

J: TRBJ1-3
V: TRBV19
CDR3: ASSMRQGTSGNTIY

J: TRBJ2-2
V: TRBV5-1
CDR3: ASSQRGPRGGGTGELF

J: TRBJ2-1
V: TRBV9
CDR3: ASSVGEGTGSHNEQF

J: TRBJ1-2
V: TRBV5-1
CDR3: ASSLDRDIGYT

J: TRBJ1-3
V: TRBV7-9
CDR3: ASNYGGGFDTIY

J: TRBJ1-5
V: TRBV12-3/TRBV12-4
CDR3: ASSLTGGGQPQH

J: TRBJ2-1
V: TRBV7-6
CDR3: VSSLGSGAYNEQF

J: TRBJ1-1
V: TRBV6-5
CDR3: ASSYTGTGFVEAF

J: TRBJ2-5
V: TRBV7-6
CDR3: ASSLVSVSETQY

J: TRBJ2-5
V: TRBV20-1
CDR3: SARLAGRKETQY

J: TRBJ1-1
V: TRBV10-1
CDR3: ASSERGRGSGNTEAF

J: TRBJ1-5
V: TRBV19
CDR3: ASSIPGVHQPQH

J: TRBJ2-5
V: TRBV7-2
CDR3: ASSLVGAGGRETQY

J: TRBJ1-2
V: TRBV4-2
CDR3: ASSQDVRVQHGYT

J: TRBJ2-5
V: TRBV7-7
CDR3: ASSLAHQQGAGETQY

J: TRBJ2-5
V: TRBV6-1
CDR3: ASSEYYRRETQY

J: TRBJ1-6
V: TRBV27
CDR3: ASSFRGHNSPLH

J: TRBJ1-1
V: TRBV10-3
CDR3: AISESSQGNTEAF

J: TRBJ1-1
V: TRBV10-2
CDR3: ASSGTDTEAF

J: TRBJ2-7
V: TRBV14
CDR3: ASSPGPLEQY

J: TRBJ2-3
V: TRBV27
CDR3: ASTNPLAGGTDTQY

J: TRBJ1-5
V: TRBV20-1
CDR3: SASGTGVARSQPQH

J: TRBJ1-2
V: TRBV19
CDR3: ASSIISLGLDNYGYT

J: TRBJ1-5
V: TRBV6-5
CDR3: ASSYPQRPQH

J: TRBJ2-1
V: TRBV20-1
CDR3: SARGRVNEQF

J: TRBJ2-2
V: TRBV7-9
CDR3: ASRGGKGANTGELF

J: TRBJ1-5
V: TRBV6-1
CDR3: ASSGRGNQPQH

J: TRBJ1-5
V: TRBV29-1
CDR3: SVGGTGQNQPQH

J: TRBJ2-1
V: TRBV11-3
CDR3: ASTLQGTLVDNEQF

J: TRBJ1-1
V: TRBV6-2/TRBV6-3
CDR3: ASNPTGDTEAF

J: TRBJ1-2
V: TRBV27
CDR3: ASSLKRGQVGGYT

J: TRBJ2-5
V: TRBV5-1
CDR3: ASSSGQGGETQY